The rows below give T cell receptor beta chains drawn from one sample of a study of T-cell memory formation after mild COVID-19. MiXCR, applied by TCRdb to the 5' RACE reads, yields one record per CDR3 protein. Among approximately 150,000 distinct CDR3 sequences listed, more than 14% were seen once. Material for sequencing was PBMCs or a T cell subset sorted from them (not recorded which). The receptors shown here come from an adult woman who had mild COVID-19 (a few samples of this study predate the infection). Cell type and time point are not known. Each CDR3 is given with its conserved first and last residue. D genes are given only for firm matches. Only part of the rows carry a size: once, few, many, or a class if the clone is expanded.

D gene	clone size	V gene	J gene	CDR3 protein	CDR3 DNA
-	few	TRBV30	TRBJ2-7	CAWTGLGYEQYF	TGTGCCTGGACGGGGTTAGGTTACGAGCAGTACTTC
-	-	TRBV6-5	TRBJ1-1	CASSEVGDIRMNTEAFF	TGTGCCAGCAGCGAGGTAGGAGACATCCGTATGAACACTGAAGCTTTCTTT
-	-	TRBV6-2/TRBV6-3	TRBJ1-2	CASSYRGLYCYTF	TGTGCCAGCAGTTACCGGGGCCTCTATTGCTACACCTTC
-	few	TRBV11-2	TRBJ1-1	CASSPPGGPNTEAFF	TGTGCCAGCAGCCCCCCGGGCGGGCCGAACACTGAAGCTTTCTTT
TRBD2	-	TRBV12-3/TRBV12-4	TRBJ2-1	CASRGLAAYNEQFF	TGTGCCAGCAGAGGACTAGCTGCGTACAATGAGCAGTTCTTC
-	few	TRBV7-9	TRBJ2-1	CASSLVSGGNEQFF	TGTGCCAGCAGCTTAGTGTCCGGGGGCAATGAGCAGTTCTTC
TRBD1	-	TRBV24-1	TRBJ2-3	CATSDAQGAGTDTQYF	TGTGCCACCAGTGACGCACAGGGGGCAGGCACAGATACGCAGTATTTT
TRBD2	-	TRBV20-1	TRBJ2-3	CSARLAGGPDTQYF	TGCAGTGCTAGATTGGCGGGAGGGCCAGATACGCAGTATTTT
-	many	TRBV27	TRBJ2-1	CASSFHNEQFF	TGTGCCAGCAGTTTCCACAATGAGCAGTTCTTC
TRBD1	many	TRBV24-1	TRBJ2-1	CATSDGRGYNEQFF	TGTGCCACCAGTGACGGCAGGGGGTACAATGAGCAGTTCTTC
-	few	TRBV29-1	TRBJ1-2	CSVGGEGGYTF	TGCAGCGTTGGAGGGGAAGGTGGCTACACCTTC
-	few	TRBV5-1	TRBJ1-6	CASSLERDGSSYNSPLHF	TGCGCCAGCAGCTTAGAACGGGACGGGAGCTCCTATAATTCACCCCTCCACTTT
-	once	TRBV20-1	TRBJ2-1	CSARVEASSYNEQFF	TGCAGTGCTAGAGTAGAGGCCAGCTCCTACAATGAGCAGTTCTTC
-	-	TRBV25-1	TRBJ2-3	CASSPAREGSADTQYF	TGTGCCAGCAGTCCCGCCAGGGAAGGTAGCGCAGATACGCAGTATTTT
-	few	TRBV9	TRBJ2-7	CASSEDLSEQYF	TGTGCCAGCAGCGAAGACCTCTCCGAGCAGTACTTC
-	-	TRBV7-6	TRBJ2-1	CASSLAAKVLQAPSQFF	TGTGCCAGCAGCTTAGCTGCCAAAGTCCTACAGGCACCTAGCCAGTTCTTC